This T cell receptor beta chain was sequenced during a study of T-cell memory formation after mild COVID-19. This clonotype turned up a few times. The antigen remains undetermined. V was trimmed by 2 bases and J by 0 bases, leaving 6 bases between them. CDR3 length equals 14 residues. Germline V gives CDR1 SGHRS, CDR2 YFSETQ. The TCR alpha and TCR beta cDNA libraries, bearing sample barcodes and UMIs, were generated by 5'RACE using constant-segment primers. TCRdb used MiXCR to reprocess the 5' RACE reads, holding one entry per CDR3 protein. The sample contains approximately 270,000 distinct CDR3 sequences, under 20% of which appear only once. Study-wide results and caveats: Chiefly within CM and EM were the contracting CD4+ clones; CD8+ ones were within EMRA. In second-wave clones peaking day 37, SARS-CoV-2 specificity remained unconfirmed.

This TCR derives from a young man who had mild COVID-19 (a few samples of this study predate the infection). Cell type and time point are not known. The chain joins TRBV5-1 to TRBJ1-3; D remains ambiguous. The sequenced sample consisted of PBMCs or a T cell subset sorted from them (not recorded which). The DNA for the CDR3 is TGCGCCAGCAGCTTTTCAGACTCTGGAAACACCATATATTTT. Translation: CASSFSDSGNTIYF. Combining the CDR3 with reference TRBV5-1 and TRBJ1-3 gives the whole variable domain KAGVTQTPRYLIKTRGQQVTLSCSPISGHRSVSWYQQTPGQGLQFLFEYFSETQRNKGNFPGRFSGRQFSNSRSEMNVSTLELGDSALYLCASSFSDSGNTIYFGEGSWLTVV.